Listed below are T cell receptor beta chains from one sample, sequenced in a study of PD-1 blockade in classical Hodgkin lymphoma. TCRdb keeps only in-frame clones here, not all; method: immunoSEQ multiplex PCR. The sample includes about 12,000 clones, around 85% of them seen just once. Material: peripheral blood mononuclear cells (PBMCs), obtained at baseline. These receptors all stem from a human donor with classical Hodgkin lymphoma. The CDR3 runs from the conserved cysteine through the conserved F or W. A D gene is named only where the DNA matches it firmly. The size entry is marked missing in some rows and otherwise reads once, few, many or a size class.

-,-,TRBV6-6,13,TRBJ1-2,CASSYDGIYGYTF,TGTGCCAGCAGTTACGACGGAATCTATGGCTACACCTTC
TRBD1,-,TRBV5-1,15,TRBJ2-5,CASSLGGTGAVTQYF,TGCGCCAGCAGCTTGGGTGGGACAGGGGCCGTGACCCAGTACTTC
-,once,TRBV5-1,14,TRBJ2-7,CASSPRGGTYEQYF,TGCGCCAGCAGCCCCAGGGGGGGCACCTACGAGCAGTACTTC
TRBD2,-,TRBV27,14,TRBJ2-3,CASNVAGGPDTQYF,TGTGCCAGCAACGTAGCGGGAGGCCCTGATACGCAGTATTTT
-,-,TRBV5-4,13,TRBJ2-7,CASSPWGTGEQYF,TGTGCCAGCAGCCCTTGGGGGACGGGGGAGCAGTACTTC
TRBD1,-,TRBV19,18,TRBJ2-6,CASSIRTGASSGANVLTF,TGTGCCAGTAGTATACGGACAGGGGCCAGCTCTGGGGCCAACGTCCTGACTTTC
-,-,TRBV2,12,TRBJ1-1,CASGRLNTEAFF,TGTGCCAGCGGAAGGTTGAACACTGAAGCTTTCTTT
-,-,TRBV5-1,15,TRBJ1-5,CASSLGPTNNQPQHF,TGCGCCAGCAGCTTGGGACCGACGAACAATCAGCCCCAGCATTTT
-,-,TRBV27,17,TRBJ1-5,CASSRSLGGWMNQPQHF,TGTGCCAGCAGCCGATCATTGGGGGGGTGGATGAATCAGCCCCAGCATTTT
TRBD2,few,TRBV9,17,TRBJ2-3,CASSVGLAGGLADTQYF,TGTGCCAGCAGCGTAGGGCTAGCGGGAGGGCTGGCAGATACGCAGTATTTT
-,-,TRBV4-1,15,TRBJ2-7,CASSQEPDFSYEQYF,TGCGCCAGCAGCCAAGAGCCAGACTTCTCCTACGAGCAGTACTTC
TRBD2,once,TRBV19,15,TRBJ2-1,CASTPGTSVTGEQFF,TGTGCCAGTACCCCCGGGACTAGCGTTACGGGTGAGCAGTTCTTC
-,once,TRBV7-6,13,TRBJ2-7,CASSSARGYEQYF,TGTGCCAGCAGCTCCGCGCGGGGTTACGAGCAGTACTTC
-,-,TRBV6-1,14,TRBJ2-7,CASSITGRTYEQYF,TGTGCCAGCAGTATTACAGGGAGGACTTACGAGCAGTACTTC
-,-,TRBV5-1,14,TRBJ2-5,CATGVRAPEETQYF,TGCGCCACCGGGGTCAGGGCTCCGGAGGAGACCCAGTACTTC
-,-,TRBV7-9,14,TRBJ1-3,CASSLDGSGNTIYF,TGTGCCAGCAGCTTAGATGGTTCAGGAAACACCATATATTTT
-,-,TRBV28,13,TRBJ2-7,CASSLTKPYEQYF,TGTGCCAGCAGTCTGACTAAACCCTACGAGCAGTACTTC
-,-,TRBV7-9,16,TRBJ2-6,CASSPGRYSGANVLTF,TGTGCCAGCTCTCCAGGACGTTACTCTGGGGCCAACGTCCTGACTTTC
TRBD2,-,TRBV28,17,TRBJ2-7,CASLPTSGQRESYEQYF,TGTGCCAGCCTCCCTACCTCGGGCCAGCGGGAATCCTACGAGCAGTACTTC
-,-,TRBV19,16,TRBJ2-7,CASSMRSGTLSYEQYF,TGTGCCAGTAGTATGCGATCAGGAACCCTGTCCTACGAGCAGTACTTC
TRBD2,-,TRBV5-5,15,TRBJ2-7,CASSGGTSVSYEQYF,TGTGCCAGCAGCGGGGGGACTAGCGTTTCCTACGAGCAGTACTTC
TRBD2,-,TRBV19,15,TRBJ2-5,CASSISAGGGETQYF,TGTGCCAGTAGTATCTCAGCGGGAGGAGGGGAGACCCAGTACTTC
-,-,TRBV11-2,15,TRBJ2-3,CASGMFQTSTDTQYF,TGTGCCAGCGGCATGTTTCAGACTAGCACAGATACGCAGTATTTT
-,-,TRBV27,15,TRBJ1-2,CASSTQEWNRAGYTF,TGTGCCAGCAGTACCCAAGAATGGAACAGGGCTGGCTACACCTTC
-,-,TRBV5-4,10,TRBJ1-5,CASSFQPQHF,TGTGCCAGCAGCTTTCAGCCCCAGCATTTT
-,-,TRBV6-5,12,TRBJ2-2,CASRTGSGELFF,TGTGCCAGTAGAACAGGGTCCGGGGAGCTGTTTTTT
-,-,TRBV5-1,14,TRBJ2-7,CASSAGTPVVEQYF,TGCGCCAGCAGCGCCGGGACCCCCGTTGTCGAGCAGTACTTC
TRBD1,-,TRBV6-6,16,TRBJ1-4,CASSRQGAATNEKLFF,TGTGCCAGCAGTCGGCAGGGGGCGGCAACTAATGAAAAACTGTTTTTT
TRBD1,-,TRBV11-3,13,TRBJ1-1,CASSLDDRGEAFF,TGTGCCAGCAGCTTAGACGACAGGGGAGAAGCTTTCTTT
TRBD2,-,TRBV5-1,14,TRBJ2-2,CASRVAGGTGELFF,TGCGCCAGCCGAGTAGCGGGAGGCACCGGGGAGCTGTTTTTT
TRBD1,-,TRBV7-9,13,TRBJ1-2,CASSPTGGIGYTF,TGTGCCAGCAGCCCGACAGGGGGCATTGGCTACACCTTC
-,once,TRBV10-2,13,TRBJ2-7,CASSERGVGEQYF,TGCGCCAGCAGTGAGAGGGGGGTCGGCGAGCAGTACTTC
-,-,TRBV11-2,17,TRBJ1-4,CASRPSGQNLLNEKLFF,TGTGCCAGCAGACCCTCGGGGCAGAACCTACTTAATGAAAAACTGTTTTTT
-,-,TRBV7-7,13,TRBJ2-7,CASSLARGYEQYF,TGTGCTAGCAGCTTAGCGAGGGGCTACGAGCAGTACTTC
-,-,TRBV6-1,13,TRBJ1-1,CASKQTVNTEAFF,TGTGCCAGCAAGCAGACAGTTAACACTGAAGCTTTCTTT
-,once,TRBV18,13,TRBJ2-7,CASSPPGRYEQYF,TGTGCCAGCTCACCACCGGGTCGCTACGAGCAGTACTTC
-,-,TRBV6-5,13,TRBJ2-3,CASSSTNTDTQYF,TGTGCCAGCAGTTCAACCAACACAGATACGCAGTATTTT